These 25 T cell receptor beta chains were all obtained from the same sample, sequenced in a study of blood T cell repertoires in COVID-19 (dated by TCRdb to 2020 to 2022). The library was prepared using the immunoSEQ multiplex PCR assay. The clones in this table, taken by TCRdb from immuneACCESS, are in-frame only. Not every clone is retained; where verified, under half of the shortfall comes from an unresolved V gene, and the cause of the rest is unknown. Across this sample there are just over 250,000 clones, with about 81% seen only once. Clones ranked in the top ten supply approximately 4.3% of the sample. The sample taken for sequencing was PBMCs or T cells enriched from blood (not recorded which). The origin of the receptors is a young man with acute COVID-19.

The genes are TRBV12-5 and TRBJ1-4; no firm D call. Trimming left V 1 base short and J 7 bases short, with 10 bases between. The CDR3 consists of 14 residues. Germline CDR1 LGHNT, CDR2 FRNRAP. This chain's CDR3 is CASGLAAGFEKLFF. DNA for the CDR3: TGTGCTAGTGGTTTGGCTGCAGGTTTTGAAAAACTGTTTTTT.

The chain joins TRBV28 to TRBJ1-1; 8 nucleotides line up with TRBD1. Germline-derived CDR1 and CDR2 are MDHEN and SYDVKM. The CDR3 consists of 13 residues. J was trimmed by 4 bases and V by 5 bases; bases with no gene match: 3. The CDR3 protein is CASSITGGTEAFF. CDR3 DNA sequence: TGTGCCAGCAGTATCACAGGGGGCACTGAAGCTTTCTTT.

This sequence joins TRBV3-1 (or the pseudogene TRBV3-2) and TRBJ1-3; 9 bases align to TRBD1. J was trimmed by 4 bases and V by 4 bases; bases with no gene match: 5. Germline CDR1 reads LGHDT; CDR2 reads YNNKEL (reference sequence). CDR3 length: 15 residues. Here the CDR3 reads CASSLQGAGGNTIYF. The CDR3 nucleotides are TGTGCCAGCAGCCTACAGGGGGCGGGCGGAAACACCATATATTTT.

This sequence joins TRBV7-2 and TRBJ2-3; TRBD2 agrees at 9 bases. The ends lost 5 bases at V and 5 bases at J; junction bases unmatched: 11. From germline, CDR1 is SGHTA and CDR2 FQGNSA. This CDR3 is built from 16 residues. The CDR3 sequence: CASSTGRASGVDTQYF. The DNA for the CDR3 is TGTGCCAGCAGCACTGGTCGGGCTAGCGGGGTAGATACGCAGTATTTT.

As for this clone: Germline is not matched at one junction end, which may reflect a read error. The chain couples TRBV11-3 to TRBJ2-2; D remains ambiguous. This CDR3 has 12 amino acids. Germline-derived CDR1 and CDR2 are SGHNT and YENEEA. The CDR3 region has the DNA TGCGCCAGCGCTAGGAACACCGGGGAGCTGTTTTTT. Translated, it gives CASARNTGELFF.

The chain uses TRBV6-2 or TRBV6-3 and TRBJ1-3; D gene ambiguous. With 6 bases removed from V and 0 bases from J, the gap between germline ends came to 12 bases. Looked up from germline, CDR1 is MNHEY and CDR2 is SVGEGT. The CDR3 is 15 amino acids. The CDR3 bases are TGTGCCAGCAGCCGACTATGGGCCTCTGGAAACACCATATATTTT. Translated: CASSRLWASGNTIYF.

The V and J genes are TRBV19 and TRBJ1-1; unclear D gene. V dropped 5 bases and J dropped 1 base, with 14 bases sitting between them. The CDR3 loop spans 15 amino acids. In germline, CDR1 is LNHDA, CDR2 SQIVND (reference sequence). The CDR3 sequence: CASSGSAGWNTEAFF. CDR3 DNA sequence: TGTGCCAGTAGTGGGAGCGCAGGATGGAACACTGAAGCTTTCTTT.

CDR3 nucleotides: TGTGCCTGGAGCTGGGACAGGTTAGACACTGAAGCTTTCTTT. Its translation is CAWSWDRLDTEAFF. The chain has TRBV30 and TRBJ1-1, with 8 bases fitting TRBD1. Germline V lookup: CDR1 GTSNPN, CDR2 SVGIG (reference sequence). The CDR3 has 14 residues. V lost 3 bases, J lost 3 bases, and 6 bases stayed unmatched.

The chain joins TRBV6-5 to TRBJ2-7, with 7 nucleotides matching TRBD1. The CDR3 spans 14 residues. Germline V gene lookup returns CDR1 MNHEY and CDR2 SVGAGI. V trimming: 6 bases; J trimming: 2 bases; junction bases outside the gene matches: 7. The CDR3 bases are TGTGCCAGCAGCCCCCCGGGACAGACCTACGAGCAGTACGTC. Amino acid sequence: CASSPPGQTYEQYV.

J is TRBJ1-1 and V is TRBV27; TRBD1 agrees at 9 bases. The CDR3 totals 15 residues. Trimming at V came to 7 bases and at J to 4 bases, leaving 10 bases not matched to a gene. Per the germline V gene, CDR1 is MNHEY and CDR2 is SMNVEV (reference sequence). The DNA for the CDR3 is TGTGCCAGCACCCGGACAGGGGTGGCGGGCACTGAAGCTTTCTTT. It specifies CASTRTGVAGTEAFF.

The chain uses TRBV24-1 and TRBJ2-3; D ambiguous. The CDR3 is 14 amino acids. Per the germline V gene, CDR1 is KGHDR and CDR2 is SFDVKD. Trimming took off 3 bases at V and 3 bases at J, with 9 bases between the two ends. The CDR3 protein is CATSDPPGTDTQYF. The CDR3 nucleotides read TGTGCCACCAGTGATCCTCCGGGTACAGATACGCAGTATTTT.

The chain joins TRBV6-5 to TRBJ2-7, with 10 bases matching TRBD1. The CDR3 has 14 amino acids. Germline V gene sequence: CDR1 MNHEY, CDR2 SVGAGI. The ends lost 8 bases at V and 3 bases at J; junction bases unmatched: 7. The CDR3 sequence: CASGRTGGIYEQYV. DNA for the CDR3: TGTGCCAGCGGGCGGACAGGGGGAATCTACGAGCAGTACGTC.

CDR3 bases: TGTGCCAGCATTTCAGGGAACACCGGGGAGCTGTTTTTT. Its protein is CASISGNTGELFF. The V call is TRBV28, the J call TRBJ2-2; D remains unclear. Between the trimmed V and J ends, which lost 7 bases and 1 base, there was a span of 7 bases. This CDR3 is built from 13 residues. Germline CDR1 MDHEN, CDR2 SYDVKM.

Note on this clone: In the same sample, other DNA sequences code for this CDR3. The V call is TRBV18, the J call TRBJ2-7; TRBD1 matches 11 bases. Germline CDR1 KGHSH, CDR2 LQKENI. V was clipped by 3 bases and J by 0 bases; unmatched bases: 1. CDR3 size: 15 residues. CDR3 in amino acids: CASSPGQGGSYEQYV. DNA for the CDR3: TGTGCCAGCTCACCGGGACAGGGGGGCTCCTACGAGCAGTACGTC.

The J gene is TRBJ1-5, the V gene TRBV19, with TRBD1 identical over 8 bases. V dropped 6 bases and J dropped 3; count of bases not matched to a gene: 1. The V gene's germline CDR1 is LNHDA and CDR2 SQIVND (reference sequence). The CDR3 totals 13 residues. CDR3 DNA: TGTGCCAGTAGCCAGGGGGCCAATCAGCCCCAGCATTTT. The encoded protein is CASSQGANQPQHF. The variable domain in full, completed from reference TRBV19 and TRBJ1-5, reads DGGITQSPKYLFRKEGQNVTLSCEQNLNHDAMYWYRQDPGQGLRLIYYSQIVNDFQKGDIAEGYSVSREKKESFPLTVTSAQKNPTAFYLCASSQGANQPQHFGDGTRLSIL.

The rearrangement uses TRBV10-2 and TRBJ1-1; TRBD1 might be the D (5 bases). There are 11 residues in the CDR3. Trimming removed 6 bases from V and 6 bases from J, with 8 bases in between. Germline CDR1 WSHSY, CDR2 SAAADI. The CDR3 coding sequence is TGCGCCAGCAGCCAGGGCCCTGAAGCTTTCTTT. Protein: CASSQGPEAFF.

The genes are TRBV7-3 and TRBJ1-4; 9 nucleotides agree with TRBD1. The CDR3 length is 15 residues. Germline CDR1 reads SGHTA; CDR2 reads FQGTGA. After removal of 6 bases from V and 7 bases from J, the junction contained 9 bases not matched to a gene. The CDR3: CASSQTGGAVEKLFF. The DNA for the CDR3 is TGTGCCAGCAGTCAAACAGGGGGCGCCGTTGAAAAACTGTTTTTT.

This clone was detected a few times. V usage is TRBV11-3 and J usage is TRBJ2-1, with 8 bases matching TRBD2. The V gene end was trimmed by 1 base and the J gene end by 0 bases; junction bases not matched to a gene: 5. The CDR3 spans 17 residues. Per germline, CDR1 SGHNT and CDR2 YENEEA. The CDR3 loop reads CASSLVLGGASYNEQFF. Here the CDR3 DNA reads TGTGCCAGCAGCTTAGTTCTCGGGGGGGCCTCCTACAATGAGCAGTTCTTC. The full variable domain, in which reference TRBV11-3 and TRBJ2-1 provide the parts outside the CDR3, is EAGVVQSPRYKIIEKKQPVAFWCNPISGHNTLYWYLQNLGQGPELLIRYENEEAVDDSQLPKDRFSAERLKGVDSTLKIQPAELGDSAVYLCASSLVLGGASYNEQFFGPGTRLTVL.

V is TRBV20-1 and J is TRBJ1-6; a weak D match, TRBD1 (6 bases). CDR3 length: 14 amino acids. CDR1 and CDR2 (germline): DFQATT, SNEGSKA (reference sequence). The germline V and J ends were trimmed by 3 bases and 1 base, with 7 bases remaining between them. CDR3 nucleotide sequence: TGCAGTGCTAGTGGGACATCCTATAATTCACCCCTCCACTTT. Amino acids: CSASGTSYNSPLHF.

J is TRBJ2-1 and V is TRBV6-5; 13 bases are shared with TRBD2. V dropped 5 bases and J dropped 6; count of bases not matched to a gene: 1. CDR1 and CDR2 from the germline V gene are MNHEY and SVGAGI. This CDR3 spans 14 amino acids. CDR3 sequence (DNA): TGTGCCAGCAGTACTAGCGGGGGGGCCAATGAGCAGTTCTTC. This encodes CASSTSGGANEQFF.

The chain recombines TRBV6-4 with TRBJ2-1; TRBD2 aligns across 9 bases. The CDR3 sequence is 14 residues long. Germline V gene sequence: CDR1 MRHNA, CDR2 SNTAGT. Germline trimming cut 0 bases from V and 15 bases from J; bases unmatched to any gene: 9. This CDR3 is CASSDSMTSGLPFF. Here the CDR3 DNA reads TGTGCCAGCAGTGACTCGATGACTAGCGGTTTGCCGTTCTTC.

The chain has TRBV6-4 and TRBJ2-1; TRBD1 aligns across 7 bases. This CDR3 has 15 amino acids. Germline CDR1 and CDR2: MRHNA and SNTAGT. J lost 8 bases, V lost 10 bases, and 17 bases had no gene match. The chain's CDR3 is CATRLSINRGHEQFF. CDR3 sequence (DNA): TGTGCCACCCGTCTCAGTATTAACAGGGGCCATGAGCAGTTCTTC.

The chain carries TRBV3-1 (or the pseudogene TRBV3-2) and TRBJ2-2, with D uncertain. This CDR3 has 16 amino acids. Germline V gives CDR1 LGHDT, CDR2 YNNKEL (reference sequence). Trimming took off 1 base at V and 0 bases at J, with 9 bases between the two ends. The CDR3 protein is CASSQGSSTNTGELFF. CDR3 DNA: TGTGCCAGCAGCCAAGGGTCTAGTACGAACACCGGGGAGCTGTTTTTT.

The rearrangement uses TRBV11-3 and TRBJ2-3; TRBD1 matches at 10 bases. V lost 5 bases, J lost 1 base, and 3 bases stayed unmatched. The CDR3 is 15 residues long. Germline assignment: CDR1 SGHNT and CDR2 YENEEA. This chain's CDR3 is CASSPGTGGTDTQYF. The CDR3 coding sequence is TGTGCCAGCAGCCCTGGGACAGGGGGCACAGATACGCAGTATTTT.

The V call is TRBV19, the J call TRBJ1-1; 11 bases agree with TRBD1. CDR1 is LNHDA and CDR2 is SQIVND in the germline V gene (reference sequence). The ends lost 6 bases at V and 6 bases at J; junction bases unmatched: 9. The CDR3 length is 15 residues. CDR3 bases: TGTGCCAGTAGCGCTCGGACAGGGGGCCGATCTGAAGCTTTCTTT. It specifies CASSARTGGRSEAFF.